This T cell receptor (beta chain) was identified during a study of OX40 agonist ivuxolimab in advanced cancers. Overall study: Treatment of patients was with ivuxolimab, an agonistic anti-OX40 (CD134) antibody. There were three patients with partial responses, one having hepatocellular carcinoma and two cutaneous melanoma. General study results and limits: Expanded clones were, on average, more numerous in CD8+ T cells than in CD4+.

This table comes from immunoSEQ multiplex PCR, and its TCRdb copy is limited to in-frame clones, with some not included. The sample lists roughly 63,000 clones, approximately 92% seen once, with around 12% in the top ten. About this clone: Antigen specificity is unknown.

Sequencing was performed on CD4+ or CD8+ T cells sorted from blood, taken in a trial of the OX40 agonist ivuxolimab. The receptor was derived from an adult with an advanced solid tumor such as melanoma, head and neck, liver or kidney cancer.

In nucleotides, the CDR3 is TGCGCCAGCAGTGAGGCCCCGGGGAGATACGAGCAGTACTTC. Translating it yields CASSEAPGRYEQYF. The rearrangement joins TRBV10-2 to TRBJ2-5; a weak D match, TRBD2 (5 bases). The J call is in doubt because the DNA end fits TRBJ2-7 better. Germline V gene data show CDR1 as WSHSY and CDR2 as SAAADI. This CDR3 comprises 14 residues.